This TCR beta chain came from a study of graft-versus-host responses after intestinal transplantation. Study context: Every transplant recipient was induced with anti-thymocyte globulin, then maintained on tacrolimus and steroids for two to four years.

Broader study findings: In recipient marrow, GvH clones were found, and some appeared first in ileum or blood.

Sequencing used immunoSEQ multiplex PCR; TCRdb keeps in-frame clones, though not all of them. The sample consists of about 23,000 clones, roughly 79% of them appearing once. This CDR3 contains 18 residues. Germline CDR1 reads SGHRS; CDR2 reads YFSETQ. Trimming took 3 bases from V and 4 from J; bases not matched to a gene: 10. Lymphocytes from graft epithelium and lamina propria were isolated. Details on this clone: Its specificity is unknown.

This specimen consisted of ileum tissue, obtained 12 days after intestinal transplant. This TCR came from a human patient who received an intestinal transplant, so some T cells may come from the graft donor. The chain is built from TRBV5-1 and TRBJ2-6; TRBD1 aligns across 10 bases. The CDR3 loop is CASSWGDRGASGANVLTF. CDR3 in DNA: TGCGCCAGCAGCTGGGGGGACAGGGGAGCCTCCGGGGCCAACGTCCTGACTTTC.